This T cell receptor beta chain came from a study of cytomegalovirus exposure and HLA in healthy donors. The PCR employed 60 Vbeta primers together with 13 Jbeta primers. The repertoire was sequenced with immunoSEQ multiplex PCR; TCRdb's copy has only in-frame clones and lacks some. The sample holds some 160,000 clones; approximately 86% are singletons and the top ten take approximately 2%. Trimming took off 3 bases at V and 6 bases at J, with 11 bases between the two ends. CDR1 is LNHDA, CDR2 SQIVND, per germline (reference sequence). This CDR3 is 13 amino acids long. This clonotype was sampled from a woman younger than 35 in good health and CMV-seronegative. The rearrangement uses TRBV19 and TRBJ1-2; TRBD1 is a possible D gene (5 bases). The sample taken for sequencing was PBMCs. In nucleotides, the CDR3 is TGTGCCAGTAGTATCCGACAGATTGATGGCTACACCTTC. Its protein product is CASSIRQIDGYTF.